The next 29 T cell receptor beta chains were all read from a single sample in a study of blood T cell repertoires in COVID-19. TCRdb's table, derived via immunoSEQ multiplex PCR, lists solely in-frame clones and lacks some. Seen here are around 75,000 clones, around 74% observed once, and the top ten hold about 5%. Sequencing was carried out using peripheral blood. The source of these receptors is a woman of 80 years or more with active or convalescent COVID-19.

The V gene is TRBV20-1, the J gene TRBJ2-3; 13 bases are a match to TRBD2. The germline CDR1 and CDR2 sequences are DFQATT and SNEGSKA (reference sequence). The V gene end was trimmed by 3 bases and the J gene end by 5 bases; junction bases not matched to a gene: 8. The CDR3 is made up of 16 amino acids. The CDR3, as DNA: TGCAGTGCTAGTCTGGGACTAGCGGGGTTTCGAGATACGCAGTATTTT. Translating gives CSASLGLAGFRDTQYF.

The chain employs TRBV7-6 and TRBJ2-7; 10 bases match TRBD2. Germline CDR1 and CDR2: SGHVS and FNYEAQ. Trimming removed 5 bases from V and 3 bases from J; junction bases left unmatched: 10. CDR3 length: 16 amino acids. The DNA of the CDR3 is TGTGCCAGCAGCGTCGGGGGGACTAGCGAATTCTACGAGCAGTACTTC. It is translated as CASSVGGTSEFYEQYF. Variable domain in full (rest from reference TRBV7-6 and TRBJ2-7): GAGVSQSPRYKVTKRGQDVALRCDPISGHVSLYWYRQALGQGPEFLTYFNYEAQQDKSGLPNDRFSAERPEGSISTLTIQRTEQRDSAMYRCASSVGGTSEFYEQYFGPGTRLTVT.

The chain carries TRBV27 and TRBJ2-2; 8 nucleotides agree with TRBD2. The CDR3 spans 16 residues. J was trimmed by 6 bases and V by 6 bases; bases with no gene match: 12. Germline V gene lookup returns CDR1 MNHEY and CDR2 SMNVEV (reference sequence). The CDR3 DNA sequence: TGTGCCAGCAGCCCTTATGGCGGGAGGTCCCCCGGGGAGCTGTTTTTT. Protein: CASSPYGGRSPGELFF.

CDR3 sequence reads: CASSLSEGQGQNIQYF. Here the CDR3 DNA reads TGTGCCAGCAGTCTCTCCGAGGGACAGGGACAAAACATTCAGTACTTC. The J gene is TRBJ2-4, the V gene TRBV7-9, with TRBD1 matching over 9 bases. V was pared by 6 bases and J by 5 bases, with 11 bases of the junction left unmatched. CDR3 size: 16 residues. The germline gives CDR1 SEHNR, CDR2 FQNEAQ (reference sequence).

The V and J genes are TRBV19 and TRBJ2-5, with D perhaps TRBD2 (7 bases). V was cut by 4 bases and J by 5 bases, with 17 bases left in between. The germline CDR1 and CDR2 sequences are LNHDA and SQIVND (reference sequence). CDR3 length: 15 residues. CDR3 residues: CASSTYGGATETQYF. The CDR3 DNA follows: TGTGCCAGTAGTACCTATGGGGGGGCGACGGAGACCCAGTACTTC. The variable domain in full, with the rest retrieved from reference TRBV19 and TRBJ2-5, is DGGITQSPKYLFRKEGQNVTLSCEQNLNHDAMYWYRQDPGQGLRLIYYSQIVNDFQKGDIAEGYSVSREKKESFPLTVTSAQKNPTAFYLCASSTYGGATETQYFGPGTRLLVL.

This clone was picked up one time. This CDR3 reads CASSPTWWREETQYF. CDR3 coding DNA: TGTGCCAGCAGCCCAACGTGGTGGAGGGAAGAGACCCAGTACTTC. This sequence joins TRBV7-7 and TRBJ2-5, with D possibly being TRBD2 (6 bases). The V and J ends lost 5 bases and 3 bases respectively, with 16 bases between them. The CDR3 sequence is 15 residues long. The germline CDR1 and CDR2 sequences are SSHAT and FNYEAQ (reference sequence).

The V call is TRBV30, the J call TRBJ2-1; D might be TRBD2 (6 bases). Germline CDR1 is GTSNPN and CDR2 is SVGIG (reference sequence). Trimming left V 1 base short and J 7 bases short, with 11 bases between. The CDR3 spans 13 residues. The CDR3 nucleotides are TGTGCCTGGAGTGGGGGACTCCAGAATGAGCAGTTCTTC. Its protein product is CAWSGGLQNEQFF.

The rearrangement joins TRBV27 to TRBJ2-7, with 7 bases that match TRBD1. The CDR3 runs 14 residues. V shed 3 bases, J shed 5 bases, and the junction held 7 bases outside the gene matches. Germline CDR1 and CDR2: MNHEY and SMNVEV (reference sequence). As DNA, the CDR3 is TGTGCCAGCAGTTTCGAAAAAGACAGGGACGAGCAGTACTTC. Protein: CASSFEKDRDEQYF.

The chain links TRBV6-6 to TRBJ2-7; 7 bases are a match to TRBD2. The CDR3 contains 12 residues. V gave up 10 bases and J gave up 2 bases; unmatched junction bases: 5. Germline lookup yields CDR1 MNHNY and CDR2 SVGAGI (reference sequence). CDR3 sequence (DNA): TGTGCCATGGGGAGGGGCCCCTACGAGCAGTACTTC. It specifies CAMGRGPYEQYF.

The chain uses TRBV24-1 and TRBJ1-2; TRBD1 aligns across 9 bases. CDR1 is KGHDR, CDR2 SFDVKD, per germline. After removal of 3 bases from V and 3 bases from J, the junction contained 7 bases not matched to a gene. The CDR3 is made up of 16 amino acids. The CDR3 sequence is CATSDAPQGADYGYTF. The CDR3 DNA reads TGTGCCACCAGTGATGCGCCACAGGGGGCCGACTATGGCTACACCTTC.

The rearrangement uses TRBV18 and TRBJ1-1; D unresolved. The V end lost 0 bases, the J end lost 0 bases, and 8 bases lay between the germline ends. The CDR3 is 15 amino acids. Germline V gives CDR1 KGHSH, CDR2 LQKENI. Here the CDR3 DNA reads TGTGCCAGCTCACCACCGACGGGGTTGAACACTGAAGCTTTCTTT. It specifies CASSPPTGLNTEAFF.

This clone was detected only once. This rearrangement joins TRBV6-2 or TRBV6-3 to TRBJ2-1; 8 bases are a match to TRBD2. The germline gives CDR1 MNHEY, CDR2 SVGEGT. The CDR3 has 18 residues. The trim removed 5 bases at V and 4 bases at J, leaving 16 bases unmatched. Here the CDR3 DNA reads TGTGCCAGCAGTAAACCCTGGGGTAGCGGGGACCTTTACAATGAGCAGTTCTTC. This translates into CASSKPWGSGDLYNEQFF.

The chain uses TRBV14 and TRBJ1-1; no firm D call. The CDR3 length is 16 residues. The germline V gene has CDR1 SGHDN and CDR2 FVKESK. V lost 1 base and J lost 0, with 12 bases in between. CDR3 sequence: CASSQVLPTMNTEAFF. The CDR3 bases are TGTGCCAGCAGCCAAGTTTTACCAACTATGAACACTGAAGCTTTCTTT.

This clone was seen at least ten times. This chain links TRBV5-3 with TRBJ1-5; 8 bases match TRBD1. TRBV5-3 is placed among ORFs of uncertain function. The J segment lost 4 bases and the V segment lost 3 bases, leaving 9 bases of the junction unmatched. The CDR3 length is 16 residues. The CDR3 loop is CARSYSGTGPNQPQHF. The CDR3 nucleotides read TGTGCCAGAAGCTACTCCGGGACAGGCCCAAATCAGCCCCAGCATTTT.

This chain connects TRBV2 to TRBJ1-1; TRBD1 is a possible D gene (5 bases). The CDR3 extends over 13 amino acids. Looked up from germline, CDR1 is SNHLY and CDR2 is FYNNEI. The V gene lost 7 bases and the J gene lost 7 bases, with 16 bases spanning the gap. In nucleotides, the CDR3 is TGTGCCAGCAATAGGGACTCCGGTCGTGAAGCTTTCTTT. Protein product: CASNRDSGREAFF.

This clone was found a few times. The chain links TRBV13 to TRBJ2-5, with TRBD2 identical over 11 bases. Per germline, CDR1 PRHDT and CDR2 FYEKMQ (reference sequence). V was clipped by 5 bases and J by 2 bases; unmatched bases: 10. The CDR3 runs to 17 residues. The CDR3 DNA reads TGTGCCAGCAGCACCCGGAGGGTAGCGGGGGGGCAAGAGACCCAGTACTTC. This sequence encodes CASSTRRVAGGQETQYF.

This sequence joins TRBV3-1 (or the pseudogene TRBV3-2) and TRBJ2-6; D might be TRBD2 (6 bases). CDR1 and CDR2 from the germline V gene are LGHDT and YNNKEL (reference sequence). V was cut by 1 base and J by 0 bases, with 7 bases left in between. This CDR3 comprises 16 residues. CDR3: CASSQGTNSGANVLTF. The CDR3 DNA reads as TGTGCCAGCAGCCAAGGGACTAACTCTGGGGCCAACGTCCTGACTTTC.

In DNA form, the CDR3 reads TGTGCCAGTAGTACCCCCACGACAGGGACCAATCAGCCCCAGCATTTT. Its translation is CASSTPTTGTNQPQHF. V is TRBV19 and J is TRBJ1-5; TRBD1 agrees at 7 bases. This CDR3 contains 16 residues. V lost 4 bases, J lost 3 bases, and 9 bases stayed unmatched. Germline loops: CDR1 LNHDA, CDR2 SQIVND (reference sequence). The complete variable domain, with remaining parts taken from reference TRBV19 and TRBJ1-5, reads DGGITQSPKYLFRKEGQNVTLSCEQNLNHDAMYWYRQDPGQGLRLIYYSQIVNDFQKGDIAEGYSVSREKKESFPLTVTSAQKNPTAFYLCASSTPTTGTNQPQHFGDGTRLSIL.

The rearrangement links TRBV15 to TRBJ2-3; D remains unclear. CDR3 size: 14 residues. Germline V CDR1 and CDR2: LNHNV, YYDKDF (reference sequence). V was cut by 0 bases and J by 7 bases, with 11 bases left in between. In nucleotides, the CDR3 is TGTGCCACCAGCAGAGATCTACTGAAGAATACGCAGTATTTT. Translation: CATSRDLLKNTQYF.

The table lists this clone with a count of one. The V gene is TRBV27, the J gene TRBJ2-7; tentatively, D is TRBD1 (6 bases). CDR3 length: 13 amino acids. Germline V gives CDR1 MNHEY, CDR2 SMNVEV (reference sequence). V lost 5 bases to trimming and J lost 5 bases, with 13 bases between them. CDR3 amino acids: CASSTTGGDEQYF. In DNA, the CDR3 is TGTGCCAGCAGTACGACAGGAGGAGACGAGCAGTACTTC.

There are a few counts of this clone. The chain has TRBV7-2 and TRBJ2-5, with 9 bases that match TRBD1. Germline V gene lookup returns CDR1 SGHTA and CDR2 FQGNSA. The CDR3 loop spans 14 amino acids. The junction had 6 bases not matched to a gene; V was cut back by 5 bases and J by 5 bases. CDR3 bases: TGTGCCAGCAGCCCAACAGGGGGCGGGGAGACCCAGTACTTC. Translation gives CASSPTGGGETQYF.

This chain uses TRBV5-1 with TRBJ2-3, with D unclear. V lost 0 bases and J lost 1, with 24 bases in between. This CDR3 has 20 residues. Germline V gene data show CDR1 as SGHRS and CDR2 as YFSETQ. Here the CDR3 reads CASSLASLESYREGTDTQYF. DNA for the CDR3: TGCGCCAGCAGCTTGGCTTCGTTGGAAAGTTACCGAGAGGGCACAGATACGCAGTATTTT.

The chain uses TRBV9 and TRBJ2-1; 11 bases match TRBD2. Germline-derived CDR1 and CDR2 are SGDLS and YYNGEE. V lost 3 bases, J lost 6 bases, and 5 bases stayed unmatched. The CDR3 runs 15 residues. The CDR3 reads CASSAHGTSGNEQFF. In DNA, the CDR3 is TGTGCCAGCAGCGCTCACGGGACTAGCGGCAATGAGCAGTTCTTC. The full variable domain, in which reference TRBV9 and TRBJ2-1 provide the parts outside the CDR3, is DSGVTQTPKHLITATGQRVTLRCSPRSGDLSVYWYQQSLDQGLQFLIQYYNGEERAKGNILERFSAQQFPDLHSELNLSSLELGDSALYFCASSAHGTSGNEQFFGPGTRLTVL.

This clone was counted once. The chain recombines TRBV19 with TRBJ1-5, with D possibly being TRBD1 (5 bases). V lost 3 bases, J lost 2 bases, and 11 bases lay in between. Germline V lookup: CDR1 LNHDA, CDR2 SQIVND (reference sequence). CDR3 size: 15 residues. As DNA, the CDR3 is TGTGCCAGTAGTATTCAGGGATGGGGCAATCAGCCCCAGCATTTT. Its protein product is CASSIQGWGNQPQHF.

The chain carries TRBV28 and TRBJ2-2; D is ambiguous. V lost 6 bases, J lost 0 bases, and 11 bases lay in between. Germline loops: CDR1 MDHEN, CDR2 SYDVKM. The CDR3 is 15 residues long. CDR3 amino acids: CASRAVDSNTGELFF. In DNA form, the CDR3 reads TGTGCCAGCAGGGCGGTGGATTCGAACACCGGGGAGCTGTTTTTT.

The rearrangement joins TRBV5-1 to TRBJ2-1, with no clear D. This CDR3 has 15 amino acids. Germline-derived CDR1 and CDR2 are SGHRS and YFSETQ. Trimming pared 5 bases from V and 7 bases from J, leaving 19 bases between. This CDR3 reads CASSRWLHQENEQFF. The CDR3 DNA follows: TGCGCCAGCAGTCGTTGGTTGCACCAAGAGAATGAGCAGTTCTTC.

The genes are TRBV9 and TRBJ2-1; the match to TRBD2 covers 10 bases. Germline V gene data show CDR1 as SGDLS and CDR2 as YYNGEE. J lost 9 bases, V lost 4 bases, and 4 bases had no gene match. This CDR3 is built from 13 residues. CDR3 in amino acids: CASSLAGVGEQFF. The CDR3 DNA sequence: TGTGCCAGCAGCCTAGCGGGAGTTGGTGAGCAGTTCTTC.

The rearrangement links TRBV7-2 to TRBJ2-5, with TRBD2 matching over 9 bases. With V trimmed by 1 base and J by 4 bases, 4 bases remained unmatched. There are 15 residues in the CDR3. Germline values: CDR1 SGHTA, CDR2 FQGNSA. The CDR3 DNA follows: TGTGCCAGCAGCTTAGTCGGTAGCGGGGGAGAGACCCAGTACTTC. Encoded protein: CASSLVGSGGETQYF.

This chain links TRBV28 with TRBJ2-7; 9 nucleotides agree with TRBD1. This CDR3 spans 13 amino acids. Germline loops: CDR1 MDHEN, CDR2 SYDVKM. V trimming: 5 bases; J trimming: 7 bases; junction bases outside the gene matches: 6. CDR3 protein: CASSLQGAKEQYF. CDR3 DNA sequence: TGTGCCAGCAGTCTACAGGGGGCAAAAGAGCAGTACTTC. The entire variable domain, with the rest obtained from reference TRBV28 and TRBJ2-7, is as follows: DVKVTQSSRYLVKRTGEKVFLECVQDMDHENMFWYRQDPGLGLRLIYFSYDVKMKEKGDIPEGYSVSREKKERFSLILESASTNQTSMYLCASSLQGAKEQYFGPGTRLTVT.